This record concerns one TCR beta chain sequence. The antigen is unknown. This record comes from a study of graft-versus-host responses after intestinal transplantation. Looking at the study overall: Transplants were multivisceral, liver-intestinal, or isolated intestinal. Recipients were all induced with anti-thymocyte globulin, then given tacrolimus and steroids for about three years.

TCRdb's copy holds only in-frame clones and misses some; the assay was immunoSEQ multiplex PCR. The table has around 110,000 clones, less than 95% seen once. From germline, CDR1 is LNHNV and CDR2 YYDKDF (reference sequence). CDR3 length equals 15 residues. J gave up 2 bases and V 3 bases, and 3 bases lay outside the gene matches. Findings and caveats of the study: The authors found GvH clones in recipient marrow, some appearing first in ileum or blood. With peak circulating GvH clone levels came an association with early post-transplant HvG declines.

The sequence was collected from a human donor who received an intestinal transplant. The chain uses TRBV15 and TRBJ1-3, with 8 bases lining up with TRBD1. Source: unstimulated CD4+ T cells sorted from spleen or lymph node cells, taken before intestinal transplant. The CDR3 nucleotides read TGTGCCACCAGCAGGATACAGGGGGCTGGAAACACCATATATTTT. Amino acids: CATSRIQGAGNTIYF. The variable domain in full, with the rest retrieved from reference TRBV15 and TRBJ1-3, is DAMVIQNPRYQVTQFGKPVTLSCSQTLNHNVMYWYQQKSSQAPKLLFHYYDKDFNNEADTPDNFQSRRPNTSFCFLDIRSPGLGDTAMYLCATSRIQGAGNTIYFGEGSWLTVV.